This section outlines one T cell receptor beta chain sequence together with its context. This sample stems from a study of blood T cell repertoires in COVID-19. Study in general: Collection of acute and convalescent COVID-19 samples took place in the United States, Italy and Spain. Nucleic acid was either cDNA or gDNA, and it came from T cells, B-cell-depleted T cells, or PBMCs.

Original methodology: Reference gene primer amplification gave nucleated cell count estimates. The protocol was immunoSEQ multiplex PCR, while the TCRdb copy is restricted to in-frame clones and leaves out a portion. D and trimming were read from the DNA, whereas the V and J calls and clone size are those reported in that table. The repertoire has fewer than 120,000 clones, 65% to 80% of them found once; the top ten carry 7.6%. Sequenced: peripheral blood. This TCR came from an older woman with acute or convalescent COVID-19.

CDR3 bases: TGTGCCAGCTCAAGTAAGACGGCGGGTCGCGGACAAGAGACCCAGTACTTC. Translation: CASSSKTAGRGQETQYF. This chain connects TRBV18 to TRBJ2-5, with a possible D match to TRBD2 (5 bases). This CDR3 has 17 amino acids. Germline CDR1 is KGHSH and CDR2 is LQKENI. Trimming removed 5 bases at V and 2 bases at J, with 21 bases between.